These 26 T cell receptor beta chains share one sample of origin, sequenced in a study of T cells in pancreatic ductal adenocarcinoma. No neoadjuvant therapy was given to the selected pancreatic ductal adenocarcinoma patients before their surgery. TCRdb's copy holds only in-frame clones and misses some; the assay was immunoSEQ multiplex PCR. Among about 98,000 clones listed, about 96% were seen once. The specimen was PBMCs. These receptors all come from a human donor with pancreatic ductal adenocarcinoma.

The V call is TRBV7-9, the J call TRBJ2-7; 9 bases are a match to TRBD1. The CDR3 consists of 14 residues. Trimming took 4 bases from V and 2 from J; bases not matched to a gene: 3. Germline lookup yields CDR1 SEHNR and CDR2 FQNEAQ (reference sequence). The CDR3 DNA is TGTGCCAGCAGCTCCGGGACAGGGACCTACGAGCAGTACTTC. This gives the protein CASSSGTGTYEQYF.

This clone is large by share. The rearrangement joins TRBV5-6 to TRBJ1-2; the D gene is possibly TRBD1 (6 bases). V shed 5 bases and J shed 3 bases, with 11 bases lying between them. Germline loops: CDR1 SGHDT, CDR2 YYEEEE. The CDR3 consists of 13 residues. Written as DNA, the CDR3 is TGTGCCAGCAGACCGACAGGCCACTATGGCTACACCTTC. Amino acid sequence: CASRPTGHYGYTF.

This clone is a singleton in its sample. V is TRBV2 and J is TRBJ2-5, with 8 bases fitting TRBD1. CDR3 length: 13 amino acids. V gave up 6 bases and J gave up 5 bases; unmatched junction bases: 5. The V gene's germline CDR1 is SNHLY and CDR2 FYNNEI. The CDR3 nucleotides are TGTGCCAGCAGCGGGACAGGAAGCGAGACCCAGTACTTC. It specifies CASSGTGSETQYF.

J is TRBJ2-7 and V is TRBV6-7; D not certain. TRBV6-7 is treated as an ORF (open reading frame) with a function not yet certain. V gave up 1 base and J gave up 0 bases, with 13 bases separating them. This CDR3 has 16 residues. This CDR3 is CASSYYRVTYSYEQYF. CDR3 DNA: TGTGCCAGCAGTTACTATCGGGTAACTTACTCCTACGAGCAGTACTTC.

This clone was observed a handful of times. The rearrangement joins TRBV7-9 to TRBJ2-1, with TRBD2 as a possible D gene (7 bases). The CDR3 is 14 residues long. CDR1 SEHNR and CDR2 FQNEAQ come from the germline V gene (reference sequence). Trimming removed 7 bases at V and 2 bases at J, with 12 bases between. The CDR3 DNA reads as TGTGCCAGCATACTCGGGGGGCCCTACAATGAGCAGTTCTTC. Amino acids: CASILGGPYNEQFF.

The gene calls are TRBV27 and TRBJ2-4; 7 bases fit TRBD1. CDR1 and CDR2 (germline): MNHEY, SMNVEV (reference sequence). V gave up 5 bases and J gave up 7 bases; unmatched junction bases: 2. The CDR3 extends over 12 amino acids. CDR3 DNA: TGTGCCAGCAGTGACAGGGATAACATTCAGTACTTC. Its translation is CASSDRDNIQYF.

The chain links TRBV6-5 to TRBJ2-3; D is unresolved. There are 15 residues in the CDR3. Germline V gives CDR1 MNHEY, CDR2 SVGAGI. V was pared by 2 bases and J by 0 bases, with 9 bases between. CDR3 amino acids: CASSYGTISTDTQYF. The CDR3 region has the DNA TGTGCCAGCAGTTACGGAACTATTAGCACAGATACGCAGTATTTT.

This CDR3 is CASSRTGAGEQYF. The CDR3 DNA reads as TGTGCCAGCTCACGGACAGGGGCGGGCGAGCAGTACTTC. V is TRBV18 and J is TRBJ2-7; 9 nucleotides line up with TRBD1. Unmatched junction bases numbered 4, after V lost 4 bases and J lost 6 bases. This CDR3 has 13 residues. Germline V gene lookup returns CDR1 KGHSH and CDR2 LQKENI.

This rearrangement joins TRBV5-1 to TRBJ2-7; 9 nucleotides align to TRBD2. V lost 0 bases to trimming and J lost 0 bases; unmatched junction nucleotides: 4. The germline gives CDR1 SGHRS, CDR2 YFSETQ. CDR3 length equals 16 residues. The CDR3 protein is CASSLGLAVSSYEQYF. The CDR3 coding sequence is TGCGCCAGCAGCTTGGGACTAGCGGTCAGCTCCTACGAGCAGTACTTC.

The genes are TRBV20-1 and TRBJ2-7, with D maybe TRBD2 (6 bases). Trimming left V 3 bases short and J 7 bases short, with 10 bases between. The CDR3 contains 11 residues. Germline V gene sequence: CDR1 DFQATT, CDR2 SNEGSKA (reference sequence). CDR3 DNA sequence: TGCAGTGCTAGTGACCGGGGGGAGCAGTACTTC. As protein: CSASDRGEQYF.

The chain is built from TRBV11-2 and TRBJ2-3; TRBD1 is a possible D gene (7 bases). CDR3 size: 14 residues. Germline V gives CDR1 SGHAT, CDR2 FQNNGV. The germline V and J ends were trimmed by 3 bases and 5 bases, with 12 bases remaining between them. In DNA form, the CDR3 reads TGTGCCAGCAGCTTCGGAGGGGGCGTAGATACGCAGTATTTT. Translating it yields CASSFGGGVDTQYF.

The genes are TRBV27 and TRBJ2-7; TRBD2 matches 14 bases. This CDR3 comprises 15 residues. The germline V gene has CDR1 MNHEY and CDR2 SMNVEV (reference sequence). Trimming took 5 bases from V and 2 from J; bases not matched to a gene: 2. CDR3 amino acids: CASSRGLAGAYEQYF. The CDR3 bases are TGTGCCAGCAGTCGGGGACTAGCGGGAGCCTACGAGCAGTACTTC.

In the case of this clone: Other nucleotide sequences from this sample produce the same CDR3. The V call is TRBV5-1, the J call TRBJ2-7; 7 bases align to TRBD2. The germline V gene has CDR1 SGHRS and CDR2 YFSETQ. Unmatched junction bases numbered 7, after V lost 4 bases and J lost 3 bases. CDR3 length: 14 residues. The DNA of the CDR3 is TGCGCCAGCAGCCTCGTGGGGGGGGACTACGAGCAGTACTTC. This encodes CASSLVGGDYEQYF.

The chain links TRBV2 to TRBJ2-7; 7 bases line up with TRBD2. The CDR3 covers 18 residues. Germline assignment: CDR1 SNHLY and CDR2 FYNNEI. V lost 6 bases to trimming and J lost 0 bases; unmatched junction nucleotides: 17. CDR3 amino acids: CASREILTLAVSSYEQYF. CDR3 in DNA: TGTGCCAGCAGGGAGATCCTCACTCTAGCGGTTAGCTCCTACGAGCAGTACTTC. The full variable domain, in which reference TRBV2 and TRBJ2-7 provide the parts outside the CDR3, is EPEVTQTPSHQVTQMGQEVILRCVPISNHLYFYWYRQILGQKVEFLVSFYNNEISEKSEIFDDQFSVERPDGSNFTLKIRSTKLEDSAMYFCASREILTLAVSSYEQYFGPGTRLTVT.

The rearrangement links TRBV15 to TRBJ2-5, with D possibly being TRBD1 (5 bases). The V and J ends lost 0 bases and 3 bases respectively, with 11 bases between them. Germline CDR1 and CDR2: LNHNV and YYDKDF (reference sequence). This CDR3 spans 15 amino acids. For the CDR3, the DNA is TGTGCCACCAGCAGAGATCAGGGATTAGAAGAGACCCAGTACTTC. Translated, it gives CATSRDQGLEETQYF.

This clone was recorded a few times. The V call is TRBV11-2, the J call TRBJ1-4; the match to TRBD1 covers 10 bases. The V and J ends lost 1 base and 6 bases, in that order; junction bases with no gene match: 8. The V gene's germline CDR1 is SGHAT and CDR2 FQNNGV. CDR3 length equals 17 residues. In nucleotides, the CDR3 is TGTGCCAGCAGCTTAGTCCTACAGGGGACAGGGGATGAAAAACTGTTTTTT. Translated, it gives CASSLVLQGTGDEKLFF.

CDR3 in amino acids: CASSVTGLSNEQFF. In DNA, the CDR3 is TGTGCCAGCAGCGTAACGGGACTATCCAATGAGCAGTTCTTC. V and J are TRBV9 and TRBJ2-1, with 7 nucleotides matching TRBD2. The CDR3 spans 14 residues. CDR1 and CDR2 (germline): SGDLS, YYNGEE. The J segment lost 6 bases and the V segment lost 1 base, leaving 4 bases of the junction unmatched.

This sequence joins TRBV11-2 and TRBJ2-7; 11 positions match TRBD1. The CDR3 runs 17 residues. J gave up 5 bases and V 0 bases, and 9 bases lay outside the gene matches. Germline assignment: CDR1 SGHAT and CDR2 FQNNGV. The CDR3 sequence is CASSLDRRTGGSDEQYF. CDR3 sequence (DNA): TGTGCCAGCAGCTTAGATCGCCGGACAGGGGGCAGCGACGAGCAGTACTTC. Based on the CDR3 plus reference TRBV11-2 and TRBJ2-7, the full variable domain is EAGVAQSPRYKIIEKRQSVAFWCNPISGHATLYWYQQILGQGPKLLIQFQNNGVVDDSQLPKDRFSAERLKGVDSTLKIQPAKLEDSAVYLCASSLDRRTGGSDEQYFGPGTRLTVT.

The CDR3 bases are TGTGCCATCAGTGGAGGGCAGTCCTACGAGCAGTACTTC. Its protein is CAISGGQSYEQYF. V is TRBV10-3 and J is TRBJ2-7; D may be TRBD2 (5 bases). Trimming left V 4 bases short and J 1 base short, with 8 bases between. Germline assignment: CDR1 ENHRY and CDR2 SYGVKD. The CDR3 consists of 13 residues.

The chain uses TRBV7-3 and TRBJ2-2, with 7 bases fitting TRBD2. CDR1 is SGHTA, CDR2 FQGTGA, per germline. The CDR3 contains 16 residues. The V segment lost 2 bases and the J segment 3 bases; nucleotides outside the gene matches: 6. DNA for the CDR3: TGTGCCAGCAGCTTATCGGCGGGAGTAGACACCGGGGAGCTGTTTTTT. This encodes CASSLSAGVDTGELFF. The full variable domain, in which reference TRBV7-3 and TRBJ2-2 provide the parts outside the CDR3, is GAGVSQTPSNKVTEKGKYVELRCDPISGHTALYWYRQSLGQGPEFLIYFQGTGAADDSGLPNDRFFAVRPEGSVSTLKIQRTERGDSAVYLCASSLSAGVDTGELFFGEGSRLTVL.

This clone appeared a single time. The chain couples TRBV6-5 to TRBJ2-2; D may be TRBD1 (5 bases). The CDR3 has 14 residues. Germline V lookup: CDR1 MNHEY, CDR2 SVGAGI. Trimming took 7 bases from V and 2 from J, leaving 11 bases between them. The chain's CDR3 is CASKLQANTGELFF. CDR3 sequence (DNA): TGTGCCAGCAAATTACAGGCTAACACCGGGGAGCTGTTTTTT.

The chain joins TRBV7-6 to TRBJ2-5; no definite D call. Trimming pared 4 bases from V and 1 base from J, leaving 10 bases between. The V gene's germline CDR1 is SGHVS and CDR2 FNYEAQ. There are 14 residues in the CDR3. CDR3: CASSSRQLQETQYF. CDR3 nucleotide sequence: TGTGCCAGCAGCTCAAGACAACTCCAAGAGACCCAGTACTTC.

Regarding this clone: A junction boundary mismatches the germline segment, possibly from a read error. This chain links TRBV7-7 with TRBJ2-7; 10 nucleotides line up with TRBD2. The CDR3 runs to 15 residues. Germline V CDR1 and CDR2: SSHAT, FNYEAQ (reference sequence). The CDR3 loop is CASSLKLAGNYEQYF. Written as DNA, the CDR3 is TGTGCTAGCAGCTTAAAACTAGCGGGAAACTACGAGCAGTACTTC.

J is TRBJ1-2 and V is TRBV19; D call uncertain. The V end was cut by 7 bases, the J end by 4 bases, with 13 bases between. Germline lookup yields CDR1 LNHDA and CDR2 SQIVND (reference sequence). There are 13 residues in the CDR3. CDR3 amino acids: CASTQRFPYGYTF. CDR3 coding DNA: TGTGCCAGTACCCAACGGTTTCCCTATGGCTACACCTTC.

This clone is a singleton in its sample. The chain has TRBV11-3 and TRBJ2-7, with 13 bases identical to TRBD2. The CDR3 has 14 amino acids. CDR1 and CDR2 (germline): SGHNT, YENEEA. V dropped 5 bases and J dropped 3; count of bases not matched to a gene: 1. The DNA for the CDR3 is TGTGCCAGCAGCCGGACTAGCGGGAGCTACGAGCAGTACTTC. Translating it yields CASSRTSGSYEQYF. Full variable domain (outside the CDR3, taken from reference TRBV11-3 and TRBJ2-7): EAGVVQSPRYKIIEKKQPVAFWCNPISGHNTLYWYLQNLGQGPELLIRYENEEAVDDSQLPKDRFSAERLKGVDSTLKIQPAELGDSAVYLCASSRTSGSYEQYFGPGTRLTVT.

This clone was detected only once. The genes are TRBV27 and TRBJ1-5; D uncertain. V lost 4 bases to trimming and J lost 2 bases, with 12 bases between them. Per germline, CDR1 MNHEY and CDR2 SMNVEV (reference sequence). This CDR3 has 15 residues. CDR3 sequence reads: CASSSVQAGNQPQHF. For the CDR3, the DNA is TGTGCCAGCAGTTCGGTCCAGGCCGGCAATCAGCCCCAGCATTTT.